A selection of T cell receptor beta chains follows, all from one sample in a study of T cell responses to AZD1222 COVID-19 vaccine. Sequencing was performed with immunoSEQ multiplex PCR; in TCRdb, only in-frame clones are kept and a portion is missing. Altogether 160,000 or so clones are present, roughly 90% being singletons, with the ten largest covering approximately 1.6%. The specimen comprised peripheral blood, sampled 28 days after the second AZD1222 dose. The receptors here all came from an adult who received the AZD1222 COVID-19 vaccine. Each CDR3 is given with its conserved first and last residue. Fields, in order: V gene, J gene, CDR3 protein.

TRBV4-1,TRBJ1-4,CASSQVGGTNEKLFF
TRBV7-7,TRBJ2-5,CASSLGRGQLKTQYF
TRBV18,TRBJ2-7,CASSPSYTGNYEQYF
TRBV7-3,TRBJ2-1,CASSPRVAGGHEQFF
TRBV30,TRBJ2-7,CAWRGGRYYEQYF
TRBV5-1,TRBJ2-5,CASTRGASANQETQYF
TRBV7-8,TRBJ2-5,CASSVLQGYQETQYF
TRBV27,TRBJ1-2,CASSQNRAYGYTF
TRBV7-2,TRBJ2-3,CASSLRGNGVGDTQYF
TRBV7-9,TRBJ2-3,CASSLSNSQYF
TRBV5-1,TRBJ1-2,CASRPGTGGSGYGYTF
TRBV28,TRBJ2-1,CASSSTGNEQFF
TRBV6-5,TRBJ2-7,CASSKGLETYEQYF
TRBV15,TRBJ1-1,CATSRGGMNTEAFF
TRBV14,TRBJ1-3,CASSRGPGASGNTIYF
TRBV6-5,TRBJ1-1,CASSYRGRVTEAFF
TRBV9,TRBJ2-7,CASSAGLAGLGEQYF
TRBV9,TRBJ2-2,CASSVGQANTGELFF
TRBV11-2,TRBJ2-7,CASSLAGGNEQYF
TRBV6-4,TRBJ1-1,CASSDQEASTEAFF
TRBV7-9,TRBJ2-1,CAVHLTGTSYNEQFF
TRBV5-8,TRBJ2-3,CASSGGFIAGYTDTQYF
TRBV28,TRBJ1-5,CASRPDRNQPQHF
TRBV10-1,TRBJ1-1,CASSEGRYTEAFF
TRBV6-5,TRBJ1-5,CASRSGQKDQPQHF
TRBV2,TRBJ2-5,CASSLGSTGQTQYF
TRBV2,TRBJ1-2,CASSGTGSYYGYTF
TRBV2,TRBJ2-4,CASSAGGGARGKNIQYF
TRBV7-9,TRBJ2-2,CASSDRDTNTGELFF
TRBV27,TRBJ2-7,CASGEQYF
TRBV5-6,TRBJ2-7,CASSFGTSYEQYF
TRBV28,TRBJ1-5,CASSPLRDQPQHF
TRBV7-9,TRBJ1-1,CASSFPPGDEAFF
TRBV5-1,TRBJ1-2,CASSLGTGDGYTF
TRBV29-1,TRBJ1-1,CSGGRKNTEAFF
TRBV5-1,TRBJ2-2,CASSYYRGGTGELFF
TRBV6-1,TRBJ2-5,CASSEITGSGQETQYF
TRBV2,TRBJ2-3,CASNWVAGGSSTDTQYF
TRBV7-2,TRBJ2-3,CASSFRGATDTQYF
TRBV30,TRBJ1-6,CAWSTGNNSPLHF
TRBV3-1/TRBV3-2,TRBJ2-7,CASSQHPTATQQYF
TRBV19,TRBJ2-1,CASSIVSGQYSYNEQFF
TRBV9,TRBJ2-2,CASSVGGTGELFF
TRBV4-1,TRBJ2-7,CASSQDVRALEQYF